These T cell receptor beta chains were read from a single sample in a study of blood T cell repertoires in COVID-19. Generated by immunoSEQ multiplex PCR, the TCRdb table keeps only in-frame clones and is missing some. Here the sample spans 95,000 to 150,000 clones, 80% being singletons. The sample consisted of peripheral blood. All receptors derive from a man aged 55 to 70 with active or convalescent COVID-19. Both conserved end residues are part of each CDR3. D genes are given only for firm matches. Clone size, where shown, is once, few, many, or a class for clones that have expanded.

j_gene	d_gene	abundance	v_gene	CDR3aa	CDR3nt
TRBJ1-1	TRBD1	NA	TRBV11-3	CASSRGTGANTEAFF	TGTGCCAGCAGCCGGGGGACAGGGGCGAACACTGAAGCTTTCTTT
TRBJ2-1	NA	NA	TRBV10-3	CAISDGEEWFF	TGTGCCATCAGTGATGGGGAGGAGTGGTTCTTC
TRBJ1-5	NA	NA	TRBV6-2/TRBV6-3	CASSNSGRPQHF	TGTGCCAGCAGCAACTCAGGGCGGCCCCAGCATTTT
TRBJ2-7	TRBD1	once	TRBV18	CASSQRDSASYEQYF	TGTGCCAGCTCCCAAAGGGACAGTGCCTCCTACGAGCAGTACTTC
TRBJ2-7	TRBD1	NA	TRBV7-2	CASSLAPRGQGEQYF	TGTGCCAGCAGCTTAGCGCCCAGGGGGCAGGGTGAGCAGTACTTC
TRBJ1-4	TRBD1	NA	TRBV7-9	CASSLRLGTGDEKLFF	TGTGCCAGCAGCTTAAGGCTAGGGACAGGTGATGAAAAACTGTTTTTT
TRBJ2-4	NA	NA	TRBV7-9	CASSSTDRKNIQYF	TGTGCCAGCAGCTCGACGGACAGAAAAAACATTCAGTACTTC
TRBJ2-5	NA	NA	TRBV9	CASSVEGLAPRETQYF	TGTGCCAGCAGCGTAGAAGGGCTAGCGCCCCGAGAGACCCAGTACTTC
TRBJ1-1	TRBD1	NA	TRBV29-1	CSALTGANTEAFF	TGCAGCGCGCTCACAGGGGCGAACACTGAAGCTTTCTTT
TRBJ2-1	NA	NA	TRBV3-1/TRBV3-2	CASSQADYQQFF	TGTGCCAGCAGCCAAGCGGACTATCAGCAGTTCTTC
TRBJ2-5	NA	NA	TRBV5-1	CASSLVSRVQETQYF	TGCGCCAGCAGCTTGGTTAGCAGGGTTCAAGAGACCCAGTACTTC
TRBJ2-3	NA	NA	TRBV6-2/TRBV6-3	CASSPSIPPDTQYF	TGTGCCAGCAGTCCCTCTATCCCCCCAGATACGCAGTATTTT
TRBJ2-5	NA	NA	TRBV13	CASSEYPGSETQYF	TGTGCCAGCAGCGAGTACCCGGGGTCGGAGACCCAGTACTTC
TRBJ1-2	NA	NA	TRBV18	CASSPLGFAYGYTF	TGTGCCAGCTCACCACTGGGCTTTGCCTATGGCTACACCTTC
TRBJ2-5	TRBD1	NA	TRBV18	CASSPPATGGRGETQYF	TGTGCCAGCTCACCACCTGCGACAGGGGGCCGGGGAGAGACCCAGTACTTC
TRBJ1-2	TRBD1	NA	TRBV29-1	CSGRTGADYTF	TGCAGCGGCCGGACAGGGGCCGACTACACCTTC
TRBJ2-7	TRBD2	NA	TRBV28	CASRGGTSGSEQYF	TGTGCCAGCAGGGGGGGGACTAGCGGGAGCGAGCAGTACTTC
TRBJ2-5	TRBD1	NA	TRBV5-6	CASGNRGYQETQYF	TGTGCCAGCGGTAACAGGGGGTACCAAGAGACCCAGTACTTC
TRBJ2-7	NA	few	TRBV2	CASREGTGSSYEQYF	TGTGCCAGCAGAGAAGGGACGGGAAGCTCCTACGAGCAGTACTTC
TRBJ1-3	TRBD1	NA	TRBV15	CATSTLGQGSSGNTIYF	TGTGCCACCAGCACCCTCGGACAGGGGAGCTCTGGAAACACCATATATTTT
TRBJ2-3	TRBD2	NA	TRBV29-1	CSVGRLVASGSWADTQYF	TGCAGCGTTGGGCGACTCGTGGCTAGCGGGAGTTGGGCAGATACGCAGTATTTT
TRBJ2-2	NA	NA	TRBV10-3	CAISDGQNTGELFF	TGTGCCATCAGTGACGGACAGAACACCGGGGAGCTGTTTTTT
TRBJ1-4	NA	few	TRBV7-5	CVRSFPGLGLLLDRLESCEKLFF	TGTGTCAGAAGCTTCCCTGGGTTGGGTCTCCTTTTGGACAGGTTGGAGTCGTGTGAAAAACTGTTTTTT
TRBJ2-3	TRBD2	NA	TRBV10-3	CAISTGTSGTDTQYF	TGTGCCATCAGCACCGGGACTAGCGGTACAGATACGCAGTATTTT
TRBJ2-1	NA	few	TRBV5-6	CASREVGQAYNEQFF	TGTGCCAGCAGGGAGGTGGGCCAGGCGTACAATGAGCAGTTCTTC
TRBJ1-3	NA	NA	TRBV19	CASNKGTGNTIYF	TGTGCCAGTAACAAGGGGACTGGAAACACCATATATTTT